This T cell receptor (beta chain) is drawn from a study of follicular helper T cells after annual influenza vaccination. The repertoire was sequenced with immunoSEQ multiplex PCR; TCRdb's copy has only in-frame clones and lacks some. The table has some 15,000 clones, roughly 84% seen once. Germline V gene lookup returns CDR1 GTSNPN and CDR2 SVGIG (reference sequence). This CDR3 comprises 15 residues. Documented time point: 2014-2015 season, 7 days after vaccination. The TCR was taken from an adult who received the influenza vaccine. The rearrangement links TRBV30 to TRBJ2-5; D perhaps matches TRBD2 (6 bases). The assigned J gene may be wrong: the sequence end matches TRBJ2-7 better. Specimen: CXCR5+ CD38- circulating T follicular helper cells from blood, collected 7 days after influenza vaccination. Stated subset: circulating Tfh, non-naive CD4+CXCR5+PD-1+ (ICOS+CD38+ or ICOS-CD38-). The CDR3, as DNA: TGTGCCTGGAGTAATAAGCGGGCCTTACCCTACGAGCAGTACTTC. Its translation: CAWSNKRALPYEQYF.